This TCR beta chain was recorded in a study of blood T cell repertoires in COVID-19. The wider study: Sample material is recorded as cDNA or gDNA derived from T cells, B-cell-depleted T cells, or PBMCs.

Participants were placed into cohorts based on the clinical history they reported. Symptom resolution, clearance, or two negative PCRs marked donors in Cohort 3 as recovered. V was pared by 6 bases and J by 1 base, with 15 bases between. The CDR3 is made up of 15 amino acids. In germline, CDR1 is MDHEN, CDR2 SYDVKM. Authors' analysis steps: Reference gene primers were amplified, and this amplification served to estimate nucleated cell counts. Assay used: immunoSEQ multiplex PCR; TCRdb lists only in-frame clones, some missing. That table supplies the V and J calls and clone size; D and trimming were determined from the DNA. The sample has about 270,000 clones, around 90% seen once; the top ten hold about 3%.

This chain links TRBV28 with TRBJ2-5; D is perhaps TRBD1 (6 bases). The TCR comes from a woman in her forties or fifties who had recovered from COVID-19. Sequencing was done on a sample of PBMCs or T cells enriched from blood (not recorded which). CDR3 sequence reads: CASRDQTGIQETQYF. The CDR3 DNA sequence: TGTGCCAGCAGAGATCAAACAGGGATCCAAGAGACCCAGTACTTC.